This T cell receptor beta chain appears in the sequencing data of a study of T cell responses to AZD1222 COVID-19 vaccine. Some clones are missing from TCRdb's copy, which holds only in-frame ones; the method was immunoSEQ multiplex PCR. The sample carries about 100,000 clones, roughly 89% recorded once. The CDR3 is 18 residues long. Trimming shortened V by 5 bases and J by 3 bases, and 24 bases separated the two germline ends. Germline CDR1 LNHDA, CDR2 SQIVND (reference sequence). The V gene is TRBV19, the J gene TRBJ2-3, with D possibly called TRBD1 or TRBD2 (5 bases each). This specimen consisted of peripheral blood, obtained on day 0 of AZD1222 vaccination. The clonotype was recovered from an adult in good health. This CDR3 reads CASSDPSPTDEGTDTQYF. CDR3 DNA sequence: TGTGCCAGTAGTGACCCCTCTCCAACAGACGAGGGGACAGATACGCAGTATTTT.